These 4 T cell receptor beta chains originate from one sample sequenced in a study of graft-versus-host responses after intestinal transplantation (dated by TCRdb to about 2021). Library preparation was by the immunoSEQ multiplex PCR assay. As stored in TCRdb, this immuneACCESS dataset retains in-frame rearrangements with V and J assigned. A fraction of the clones does not appear; measured against another copy, unresolved V genes explain less than half of the discrepancy, and the remainder lacks a known reason. The sample profile shows approximately 70,000 clones; about 89% of them were found once. The ten largest clones capture around 2.6% of the sample. No antigen has been identified for these receptors. The label giving this sample's time point can be read as: cells obtained before transplantation from donor or recipient. Sequenced material: unstimulated CD8+ T cells sorted from spleen or lymph node cells, taken before intestinal transplant. These receptor sequences come from a human donor who received an intestinal transplant.

CDR3 protein: CASVLGTSVYNEQFF. The CDR3 nucleotides read TGTGCCAGCGTACTCGGGACTAGCGTTTACAATGAGCAGTTCTTC. This chain uses TRBV2 with TRBJ2-1; the match to TRBD2 covers 10 bases. Germline V lookup: CDR1 SNHLY, CDR2 FYNNEI. V lost 8 bases, J lost 4 bases, and 8 bases stayed unmatched. CDR3 length: 15 residues.

The V and J genes are TRBV12-5 and TRBJ2-6, with a tentative D call TRBD1 (5 bases). The V and J ends lost 5 bases and 3 bases respectively, with 20 bases between them. The CDR3 consists of 18 residues. In germline, CDR1 is LGHNT, CDR2 FRNRAP. The CDR3 DNA is TGTGCTAGTGGTCTTGGGGTCAGGGTTATTGATGGGGCCAACGTCCTGACTTTC. This translates into CASGLGVRVIDGANVLTF.

The chain recombines TRBV11-2 with TRBJ2-7; unclear D gene. CDR1 is SGHAT, CDR2 FQNNGV, per germline. The CDR3 is 12 residues long. V lost 1 base and J lost 7, with 8 bases in between. Written as DNA, the CDR3 is TGTGCCAGCAGCTTAGTGCCCAGGGAGCAGTACTTC. Residues: CASSLVPREQYF.

The chain joins TRBV6-5 to TRBJ1-1; D unclear. The ends were cut back, 6 bases at V and 8 bases at J, with 13 bases in the middle. Germline V gene lookup returns CDR1 MNHEY and CDR2 SVGAGI. The CDR3 is 12 residues long. The CDR3 region is CASSSYPLEAFF. The CDR3 coding sequence is TGTGCCAGCAGCTCCTACCCACTCGAAGCTTTCTTT.